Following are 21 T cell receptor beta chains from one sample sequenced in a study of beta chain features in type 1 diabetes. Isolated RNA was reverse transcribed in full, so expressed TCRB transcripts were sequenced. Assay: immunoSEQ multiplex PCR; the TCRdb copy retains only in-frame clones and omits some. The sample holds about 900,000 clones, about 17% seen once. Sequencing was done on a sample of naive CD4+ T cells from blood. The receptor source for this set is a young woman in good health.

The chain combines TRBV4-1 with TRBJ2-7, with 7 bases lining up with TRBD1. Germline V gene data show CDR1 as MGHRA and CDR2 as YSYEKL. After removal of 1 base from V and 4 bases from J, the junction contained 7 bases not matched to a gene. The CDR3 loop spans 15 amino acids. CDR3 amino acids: CASSQVHGQAYEQYF. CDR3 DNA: TGCGCCAGCAGCCAAGTGCACGGACAGGCTTACGAGCAGTACTTC.

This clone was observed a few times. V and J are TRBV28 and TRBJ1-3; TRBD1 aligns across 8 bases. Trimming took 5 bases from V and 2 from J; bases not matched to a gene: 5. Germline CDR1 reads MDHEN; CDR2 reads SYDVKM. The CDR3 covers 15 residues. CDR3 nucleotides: TGTGCCAGCAGTCTGCAGGGGGCAACTGGAAACACCATATATTTT. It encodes CASSLQGATGNTIYF.

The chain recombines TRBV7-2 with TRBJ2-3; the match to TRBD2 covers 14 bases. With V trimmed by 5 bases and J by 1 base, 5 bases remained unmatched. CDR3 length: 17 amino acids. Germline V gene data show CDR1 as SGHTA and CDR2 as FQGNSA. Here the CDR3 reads CASSRLAGGPGTDTQYF. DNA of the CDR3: TGTGCCAGCAGCAGACTAGCGGGAGGGCCTGGCACAGATACGCAGTATTTT.

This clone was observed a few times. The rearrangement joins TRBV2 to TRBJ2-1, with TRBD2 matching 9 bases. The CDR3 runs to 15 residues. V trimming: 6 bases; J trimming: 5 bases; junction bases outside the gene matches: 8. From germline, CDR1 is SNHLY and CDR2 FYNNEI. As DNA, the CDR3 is TGTGCCAGCAGGAGGGGGACTAGCCTTAACAATGAGCAGTTCTTC. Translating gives CASRRGTSLNNEQFF.

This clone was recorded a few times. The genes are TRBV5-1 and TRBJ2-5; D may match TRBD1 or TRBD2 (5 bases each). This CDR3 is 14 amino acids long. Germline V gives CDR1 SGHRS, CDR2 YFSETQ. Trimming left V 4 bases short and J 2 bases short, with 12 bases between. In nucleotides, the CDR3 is TGCGCCAGCAGCCCCGGGACGCAACAAGAGACCCAGTACTTC. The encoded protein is CASSPGTQQETQYF. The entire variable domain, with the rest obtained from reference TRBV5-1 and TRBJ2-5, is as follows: KAGVTQTPRYLIKTRGQQVTLSCSPISGHRSVSWYQQTPGQGLQFLFEYFSETQRNKGNFPGRFSGRQFSNSRSEMNVSTLELGDSALYLCASSPGTQQETQYFGPGTRLLVL.

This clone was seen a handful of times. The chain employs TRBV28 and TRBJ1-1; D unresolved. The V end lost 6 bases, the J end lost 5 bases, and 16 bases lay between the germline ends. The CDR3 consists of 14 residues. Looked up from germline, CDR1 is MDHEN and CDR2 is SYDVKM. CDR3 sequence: CASREVGQYTEAFF. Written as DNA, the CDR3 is TGTGCCAGCAGGGAGGTCGGGCAATATACTGAAGCTTTCTTT. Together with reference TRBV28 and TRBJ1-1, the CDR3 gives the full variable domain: DVKVTQSSRYLVKRTGEKVFLECVQDMDHENMFWYRQDPGLGLRLIYFSYDVKMKEKGDIPEGYSVSREKKERFSLILESASTNQTSMYLCASREVGQYTEAFFGQGTRLTVV.

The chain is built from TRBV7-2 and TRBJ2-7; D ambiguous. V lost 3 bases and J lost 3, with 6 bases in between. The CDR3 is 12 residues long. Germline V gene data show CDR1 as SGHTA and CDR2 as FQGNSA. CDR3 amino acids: CASSLNRYEQYF. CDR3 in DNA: TGTGCCAGCAGCTTGAATCGCTACGAGCAGTACTTC.

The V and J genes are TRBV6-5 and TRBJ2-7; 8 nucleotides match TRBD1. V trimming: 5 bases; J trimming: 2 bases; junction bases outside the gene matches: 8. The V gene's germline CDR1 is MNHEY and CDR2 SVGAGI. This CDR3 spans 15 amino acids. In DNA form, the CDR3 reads TGTGCCAGCAGTAAGGTACAGGGGGGTCCCTACGAGCAGTACTTC. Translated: CASSKVQGGPYEQYF.

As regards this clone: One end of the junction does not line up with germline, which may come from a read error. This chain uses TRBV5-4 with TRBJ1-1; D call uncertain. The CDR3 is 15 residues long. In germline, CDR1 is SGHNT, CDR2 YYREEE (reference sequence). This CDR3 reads CASSHATLMNTEAFF. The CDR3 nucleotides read TGCGCCAGCAGCCACGCGACACTCATGAACACTGAAGCTTTCTTT.

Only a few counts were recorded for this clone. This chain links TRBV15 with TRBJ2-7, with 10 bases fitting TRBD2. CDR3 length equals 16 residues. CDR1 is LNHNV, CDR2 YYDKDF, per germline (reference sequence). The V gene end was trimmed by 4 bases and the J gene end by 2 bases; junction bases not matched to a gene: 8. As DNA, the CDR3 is TGTGCCACCAGCACCACCTCCGGGACTAGCGCCTACGAGCAGTACTTC. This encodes CATSTTSGTSAYEQYF.

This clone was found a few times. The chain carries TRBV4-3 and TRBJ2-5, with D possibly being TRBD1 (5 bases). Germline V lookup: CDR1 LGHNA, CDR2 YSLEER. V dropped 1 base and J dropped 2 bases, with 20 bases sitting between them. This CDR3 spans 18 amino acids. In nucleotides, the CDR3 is TGCGCCAGCAGCCAAGGGACATCTTCTCGTAGAAGTCAAGAGACCCAGTACTTC. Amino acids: CASSQGTSSRRSQETQYF.

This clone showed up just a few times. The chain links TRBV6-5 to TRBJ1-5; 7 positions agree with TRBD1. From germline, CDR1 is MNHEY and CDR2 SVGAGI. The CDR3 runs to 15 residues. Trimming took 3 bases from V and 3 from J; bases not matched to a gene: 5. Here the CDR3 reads CASSYGDSANQPQHF. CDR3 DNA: TGTGCCAGCAGTTATGGGGACAGCGCCAATCAGCCCCAGCATTTT.

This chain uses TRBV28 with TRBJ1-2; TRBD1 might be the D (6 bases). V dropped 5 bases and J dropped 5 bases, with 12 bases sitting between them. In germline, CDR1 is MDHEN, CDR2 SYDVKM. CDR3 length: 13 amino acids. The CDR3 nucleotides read TGTGCCAGCAGTGGGTCAGGGGTGTATGGCTACACCTTC. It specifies CASSGSGVYGYTF.

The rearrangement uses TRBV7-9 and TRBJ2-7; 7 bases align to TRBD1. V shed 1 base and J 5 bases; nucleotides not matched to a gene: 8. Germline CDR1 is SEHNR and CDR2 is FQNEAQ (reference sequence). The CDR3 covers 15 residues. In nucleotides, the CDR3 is TGTGCCAGCAGCTTAGGGCAGGGGGAATTTGACGAGCAGTACTTC. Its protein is CASSLGQGEFDEQYF.

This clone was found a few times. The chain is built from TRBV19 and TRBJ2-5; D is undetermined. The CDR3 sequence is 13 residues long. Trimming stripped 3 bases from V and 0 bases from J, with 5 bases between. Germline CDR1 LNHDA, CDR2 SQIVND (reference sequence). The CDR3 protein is CASSILHQETQYF. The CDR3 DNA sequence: TGTGCCAGTAGTATCCTACACCAAGAGACCCAGTACTTC. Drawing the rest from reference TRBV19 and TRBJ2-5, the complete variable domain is DGGITQSPKYLFRKEGQNVTLSCEQNLNHDAMYWYRQDPGQGLRLIYYSQIVNDFQKGDIAEGYSVSREKKESFPLTVTSAQKNPTAFYLCASSILHQETQYFGPGTRLLVL.

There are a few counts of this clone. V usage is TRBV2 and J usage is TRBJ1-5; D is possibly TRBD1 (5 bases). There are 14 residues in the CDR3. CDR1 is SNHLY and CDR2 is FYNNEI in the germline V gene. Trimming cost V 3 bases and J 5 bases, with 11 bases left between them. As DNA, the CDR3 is TGTGCCAGCAGTGATCTGACAGAGGATCAGCCCCAGCATTTT. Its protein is CASSDLTEDQPQHF.

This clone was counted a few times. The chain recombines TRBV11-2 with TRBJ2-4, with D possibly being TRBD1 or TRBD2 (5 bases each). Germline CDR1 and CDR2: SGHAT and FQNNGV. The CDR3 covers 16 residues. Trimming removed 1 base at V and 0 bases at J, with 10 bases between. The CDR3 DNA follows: TGTGCCAGCAGCTTAGGGTTGGGGGTAGCCAAAAACATTCAGTACTTC. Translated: CASSLGLGVAKNIQYF.

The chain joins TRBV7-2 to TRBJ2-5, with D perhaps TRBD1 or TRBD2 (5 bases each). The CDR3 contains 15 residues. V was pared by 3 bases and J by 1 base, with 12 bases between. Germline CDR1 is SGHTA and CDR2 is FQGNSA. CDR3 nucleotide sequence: TGTGCCAGCAGCTTTACGTTGGGGGTCCAAGAGACCCAGTACTTC. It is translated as CASSFTLGVQETQYF.

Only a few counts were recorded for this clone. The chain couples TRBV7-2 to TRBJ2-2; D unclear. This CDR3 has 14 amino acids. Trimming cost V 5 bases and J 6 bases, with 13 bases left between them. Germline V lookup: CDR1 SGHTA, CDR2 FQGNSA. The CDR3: CASSPKLFPGELFF. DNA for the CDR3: TGTGCCAGCAGCCCCAAGCTATTTCCCGGGGAGCTGTTTTTT. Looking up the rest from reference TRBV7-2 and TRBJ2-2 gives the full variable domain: GAGVSQSPSNKVTEKGKDVELRCDPISGHTALYWYRQSLGQGLEFLIYFQGNSAPDKSGLPSDRFSAERTGGSVSTLTIQRTQQEDSAVYLCASSPKLFPGELFFGEGSRLTVL.

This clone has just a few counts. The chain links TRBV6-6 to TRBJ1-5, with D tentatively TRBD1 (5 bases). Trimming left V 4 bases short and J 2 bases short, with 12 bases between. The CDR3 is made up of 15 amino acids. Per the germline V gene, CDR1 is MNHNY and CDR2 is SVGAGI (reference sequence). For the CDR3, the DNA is TGTGCCAGCAGTTTACCGGTGGGGGGCAATCAGCCCCAGCATTTT. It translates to CASSLPVGGNQPQHF.

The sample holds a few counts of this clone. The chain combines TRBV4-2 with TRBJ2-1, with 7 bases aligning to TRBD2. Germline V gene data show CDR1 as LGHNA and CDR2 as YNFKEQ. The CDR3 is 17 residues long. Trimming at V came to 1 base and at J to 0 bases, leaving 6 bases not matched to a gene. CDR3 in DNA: TGTGCCAGCAGCCAAGCGGAGGGCGGGAGCTCCTACAATGAGCAGTTCTTC. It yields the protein CASSQAEGGSSYNEQFF.